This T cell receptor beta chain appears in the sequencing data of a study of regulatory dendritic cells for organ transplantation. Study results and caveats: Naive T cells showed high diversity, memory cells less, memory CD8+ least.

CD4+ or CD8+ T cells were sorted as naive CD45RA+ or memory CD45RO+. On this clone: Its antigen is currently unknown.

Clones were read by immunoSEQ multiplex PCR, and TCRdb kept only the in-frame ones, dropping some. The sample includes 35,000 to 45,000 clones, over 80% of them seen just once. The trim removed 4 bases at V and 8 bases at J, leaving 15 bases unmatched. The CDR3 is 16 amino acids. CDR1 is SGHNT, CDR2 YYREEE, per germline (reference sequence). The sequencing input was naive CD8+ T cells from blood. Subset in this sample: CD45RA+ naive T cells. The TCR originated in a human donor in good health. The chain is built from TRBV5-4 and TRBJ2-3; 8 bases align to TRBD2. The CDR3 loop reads CASSRIPGREVGTQYF. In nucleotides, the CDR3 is TGTGCCAGCAGCCGAATCCCGGGGCGGGAGGTCGGTACGCAGTATTTT.